The 10 T cell receptor beta chains below all came from one sample that was sequenced in a study of graft-versus-host responses after intestinal transplantation. Antigens for these TCRs are unknown. Only in-frame clones appear in the TCRdb table, and some are missing; sequencing was by immunoSEQ multiplex PCR. The sample records more than 75,000 clones, 85% to 95% being singletons. Sequenced material: unstimulated CD4+ T cells sorted from spleen or lymph node cells, taken before transplant. The receptors come from a human donor who was the organ donor for an intestinal transplant.

The chain couples TRBV6-1 to TRBJ2-3; 9 nucleotides align to TRBD1. This CDR3 is 12 amino acids long. CDR1 and CDR2 (germline): MNHNS, SASEGT. Germline trimming cut 8 bases from V and 9 bases from J; bases unmatched to any gene: 6. The CDR3, as DNA: TGTGCCAGCGGGTACAGGGGGCGAACGCAGTATTTT. Amino acid sequence: CASGYRGRTQYF.

The rearrangement uses TRBV30 and TRBJ2-5, with 11 bases identical to TRBD2. In germline, CDR1 is GTSNPN, CDR2 SVGIG (reference sequence). The CDR3 is 13 amino acids. With 4 bases clipped from V and 5 bases from J, the junction kept 3 bases outside the gene matches. The CDR3 spells CAWTSGGSETQYF. For the CDR3, the DNA is TGTGCCTGGACTAGCGGGGGGAGTGAGACCCAGTACTTC.

The chain carries TRBV5-6 and TRBJ2-7; TRBD2 might be the D (5 bases). CDR3 size: 14 residues. CDR1 is SGHDT and CDR2 is YYEEEE in the germline V gene. V dropped 2 bases and J dropped 7 bases, with 16 bases sitting between them. CDR3 protein: CASSFDPRVSEQYF. CDR3 DNA: TGTGCCAGCAGCTTCGACCCGAGGGTTTCGGAGCAGTACTTC.

The chain recombines TRBV19 with TRBJ2-7; 8 bases are shared with TRBD2. CDR1 LNHDA and CDR2 SQIVND come from the germline V gene (reference sequence). The CDR3 consists of 15 residues. The junction had 12 bases not matched to a gene; V was cut back by 4 bases and J by 7 bases. This CDR3 is CASSKTGGGGKEQYF. The DNA of the CDR3 is TGTGCCAGTAGTAAGACGGGGGGGGGAGGCAAAGAGCAGTACTTC. The whole variable domain, filled in from reference TRBV19 and TRBJ2-7, reads DGGITQSPKYLFRKEGQNVTLSCEQNLNHDAMYWYRQDPGQGLRLIYYSQIVNDFQKGDIAEGYSVSREKKESFPLTVTSAQKNPTAFYLCASSKTGGGGKEQYFGPGTRLTVT.

This chain uses TRBV19 with TRBJ2-7; TRBD1 matches at 9 bases. CDR3 length equals 15 residues. Germline V gene lookup returns CDR1 LNHDA and CDR2 SQIVND (reference sequence). With 4 bases clipped from V and 5 bases from J, the junction kept 9 bases outside the gene matches. The CDR3 nucleotides are TGTGCCAGTAGTAACCGGGACAGGGTTCGCGACGAGCAGTACTTC. Translation: CASSNRDRVRDEQYF.

The J gene is TRBJ2-2, the V gene TRBV10-3, with 8 nucleotides matching TRBD2. The V gene end was trimmed by 0 bases and the J gene end by 4 bases; junction bases not matched to a gene: 4. The CDR3 spans 16 residues. CDR1 and CDR2 from the germline V gene are ENHRY and SYGVKD. The CDR3 DNA is TGTGCCATCAGTGAGTCTATCGGGGGGGCCACCGGGGAGCTGTTTTTT. It is translated as CAISESIGGATGELFF.

The rearrangement uses TRBV5-1 and TRBJ2-1; maybe TRBD1 (6 bases). The CDR3 contains 16 residues. The germline CDR1 and CDR2 sequences are SGHRS and YFSETQ. Trimming took 2 bases from V and 5 from J, leaving 17 bases between them. CDR3 region: CASSFLQQGSHNEQFF. The CDR3 DNA reads TGCGCCAGCAGCTTTTTACAACAGGGATCCCACAATGAGCAGTTCTTC.

The V call is TRBV6-5, the J call TRBJ2-5; maybe TRBD1 (6 bases). The V end was cut by 6 bases, the J end by 5 bases, with 10 bases between. Germline loops: CDR1 MNHEY, CDR2 SVGAGI. This CDR3 is 12 amino acids long. CDR3: CASREGVETQYF. DNA for the CDR3: TGTGCCAGCAGAGAGGGGGTTGAGACCCAGTACTTC.

The V call is TRBV4-1, the J call TRBJ2-3; the match to TRBD2 covers 9 bases. Trimming cost V 4 bases and J 4 bases; bases outside gene matches: 6. Per germline, CDR1 MGHRA and CDR2 YSYEKL. The CDR3 extends over 15 amino acids. The CDR3 DNA sequence: TGCGCCAGCAGCCCGAGCGGGGGGTTCGCAGATACGCAGTATTTT. Protein product: CASSPSGGFADTQYF.

In this sample, this clone turned up once. The genes are TRBV2 and TRBJ2-1; D is perhaps TRBD2 (5 bases). Looked up from germline, CDR1 is SNHLY and CDR2 is FYNNEI. V was clipped by 3 bases and J by 6 bases, with 18 bases between them. The CDR3 consists of 16 residues. The CDR3 nucleotides read TGTGCCAGCAGTGAGGAGTCGGGCGGGCGGGCCAATGAGCAGTTCTTC. Its translation: CASSEESGGRANEQFF.